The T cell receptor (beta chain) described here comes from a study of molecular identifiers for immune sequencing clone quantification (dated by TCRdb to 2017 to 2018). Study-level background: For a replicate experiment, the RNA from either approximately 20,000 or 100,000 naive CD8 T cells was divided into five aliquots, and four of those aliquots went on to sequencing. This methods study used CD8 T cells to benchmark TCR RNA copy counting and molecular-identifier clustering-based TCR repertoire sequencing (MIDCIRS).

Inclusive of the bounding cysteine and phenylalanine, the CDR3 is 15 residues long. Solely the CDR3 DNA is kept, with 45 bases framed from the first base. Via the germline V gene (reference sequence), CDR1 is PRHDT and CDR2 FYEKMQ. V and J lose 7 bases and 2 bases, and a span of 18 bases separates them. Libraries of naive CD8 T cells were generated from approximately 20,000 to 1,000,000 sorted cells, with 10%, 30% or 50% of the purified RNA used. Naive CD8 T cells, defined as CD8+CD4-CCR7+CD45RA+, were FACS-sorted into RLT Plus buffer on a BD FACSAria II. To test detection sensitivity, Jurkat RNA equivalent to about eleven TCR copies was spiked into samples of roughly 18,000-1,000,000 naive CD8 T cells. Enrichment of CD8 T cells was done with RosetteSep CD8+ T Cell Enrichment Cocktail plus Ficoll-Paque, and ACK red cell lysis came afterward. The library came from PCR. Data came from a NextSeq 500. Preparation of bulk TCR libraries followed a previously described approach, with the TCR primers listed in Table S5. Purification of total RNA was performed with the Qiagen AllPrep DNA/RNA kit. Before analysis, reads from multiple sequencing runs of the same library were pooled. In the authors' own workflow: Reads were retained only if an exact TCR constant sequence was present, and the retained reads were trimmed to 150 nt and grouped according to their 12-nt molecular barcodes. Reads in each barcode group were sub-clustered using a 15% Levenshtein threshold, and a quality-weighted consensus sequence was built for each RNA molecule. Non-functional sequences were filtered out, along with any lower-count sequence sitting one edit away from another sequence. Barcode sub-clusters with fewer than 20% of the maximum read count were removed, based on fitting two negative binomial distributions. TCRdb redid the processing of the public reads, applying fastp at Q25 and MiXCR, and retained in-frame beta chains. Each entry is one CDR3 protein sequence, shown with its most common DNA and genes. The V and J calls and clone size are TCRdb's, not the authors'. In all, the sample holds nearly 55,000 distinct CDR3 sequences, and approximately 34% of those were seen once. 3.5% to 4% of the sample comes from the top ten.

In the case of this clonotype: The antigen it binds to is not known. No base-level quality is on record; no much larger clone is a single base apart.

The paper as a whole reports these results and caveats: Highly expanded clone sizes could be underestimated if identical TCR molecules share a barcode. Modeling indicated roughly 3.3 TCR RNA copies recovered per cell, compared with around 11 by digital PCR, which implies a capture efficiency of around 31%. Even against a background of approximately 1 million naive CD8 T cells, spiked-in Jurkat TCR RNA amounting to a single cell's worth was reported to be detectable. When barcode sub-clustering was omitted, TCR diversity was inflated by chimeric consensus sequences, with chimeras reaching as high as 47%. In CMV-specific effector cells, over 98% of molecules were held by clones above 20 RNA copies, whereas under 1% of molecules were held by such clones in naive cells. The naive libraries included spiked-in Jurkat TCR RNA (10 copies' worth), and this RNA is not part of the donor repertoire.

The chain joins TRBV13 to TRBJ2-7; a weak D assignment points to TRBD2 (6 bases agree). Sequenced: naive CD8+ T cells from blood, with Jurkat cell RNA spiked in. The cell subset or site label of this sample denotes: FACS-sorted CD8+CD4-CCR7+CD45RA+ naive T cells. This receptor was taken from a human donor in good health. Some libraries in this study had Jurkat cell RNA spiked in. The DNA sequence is TGTGCCAGCACCGGAGGGGCAGGTCCTCCCTACGAGCAGTACTTC. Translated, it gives CASTGGAGPPYEQYF.